This T cell receptor (beta chain) is drawn from a study of a mutant IDH1 vaccine in newly diagnosed glioma. On the study more broadly: The initiation of vaccination occurred 4-6 weeks after radiotherapy alone, or with temozolomide cycles. Earlier care involved radiotherapy, temozolomide, or both, and the majority received both. V12 occurred at week 35 and V13 at week 47.

Time point reported: week 35, safety follow-up. Vaccination used 300 ug of mutant IDH1 20-mer peptide per dose, with topical imiquimod. TCRdb keeps only in-frame clones here, not all; method: immunoSEQ multiplex PCR. The data contain 50,000 to 70,000 clones, 65% to 75% of them singletons. Comment on this clone: The antigen remains undetermined.

The TCR comes from a man in his forties or fifties with glioma. The sequences come from PBMCs, collected from a glioma patient whose treatment included an IDH1 peptide vaccine.

CDR3 residues: CASSTDRATNEKLFF. In DNA form, the CDR3 reads TGTGCCAGCAGTACCGACAGGGCAACTAATGAAAAACTGTTTTTT. The chain recombines TRBV6-5 with TRBJ1-4; 7 bases align to TRBD1. Germline CDR1 is MNHEY and CDR2 is SVGAGI. This CDR3 has 15 residues. V was pared by 5 bases and J by 0 bases, with 3 bases of the junction left unmatched.